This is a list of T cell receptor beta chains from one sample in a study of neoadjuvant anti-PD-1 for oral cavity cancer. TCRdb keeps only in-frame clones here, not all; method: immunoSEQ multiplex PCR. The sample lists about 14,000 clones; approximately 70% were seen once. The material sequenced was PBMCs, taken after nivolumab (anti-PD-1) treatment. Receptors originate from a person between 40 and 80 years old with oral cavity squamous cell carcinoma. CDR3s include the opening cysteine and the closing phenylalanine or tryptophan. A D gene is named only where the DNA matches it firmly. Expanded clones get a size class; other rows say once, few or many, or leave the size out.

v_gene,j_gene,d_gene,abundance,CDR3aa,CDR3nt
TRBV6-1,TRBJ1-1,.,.,CASSSAAPPEAFF,TGTGCCAGCAGTTCCGCGGCCCCTCCTGAAGCTTTCTTT
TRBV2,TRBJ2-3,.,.,CATWKDTQYF,TGTGCCACCTGGAAAGATACGCAGTATTTT
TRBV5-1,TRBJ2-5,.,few,CASSLDPQETQYF,TGCGCCAGCAGCTTGGACCCCCAAGAGACCCAGTACTTC
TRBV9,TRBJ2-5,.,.,CASSVEGSGRFEETQYF,TGTGCCAGCAGCGTAGAGGGTAGCGGTCGTTTTGAAGAGACCCAGTACTTC
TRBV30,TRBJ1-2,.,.,CAWSEGVGYTF,TGTGCCTGGAGTGAAGGGGTGGGCTACACCTTC
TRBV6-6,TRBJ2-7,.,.,CASSTSLGGSGEQYF,TGTGCCAGCAGTACCTCCCTCGGGGGCTCAGGAGAGCAGTACTTC
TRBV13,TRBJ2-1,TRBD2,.,CASSLERLAGYNEQFF,TGTGCCAGCAGCTTAGAGCGGCTAGCGGGTTACAATGAGCAGTTCTTC
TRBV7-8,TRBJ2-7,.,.,CASSEARPYEQYF,TGTGCCAGCAGCGAGGCCCGACCCTACGAGCAGTACTTC
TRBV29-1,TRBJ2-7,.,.,CSAGLANYEQYF,TGCAGCGCCGGGCTAGCGAACTACGAGCAGTACTTC
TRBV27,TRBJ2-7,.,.,CASTSLGGLSYEQYF,TGTGCCAGCACCTCCCTAGGGGGGCTTAGCTACGAGCAGTACTTC
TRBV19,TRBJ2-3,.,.,CASTPTSRRSPFTDTQYF,TGTGCCAGTACCCCAACCTCCCGACGCAGCCCCTTCACAGATACGCAGTATTTT
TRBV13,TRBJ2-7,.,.,CASSLDRGGGEQYF,TGTGCCAGCAGCTTAGACAGGGGGGGCGGCGAGCAGTACTTC
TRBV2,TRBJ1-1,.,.,CASSNQRASSTEAFF,TGTGCCAGCAGTAACCAGAGGGCGTCGAGCACTGAAGCTTTCTTT
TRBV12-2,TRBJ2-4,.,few,CASRLASLAKNIQYF,TGTGCAAGTCGCTTAGCCAGCCTAGCCAAAAACATTCAGTACTTC
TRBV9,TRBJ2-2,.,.,CASSGHDIGELFF,TGTGCCAGCAGCGGCCACGATATCGGGGAGCTGTTTTTT
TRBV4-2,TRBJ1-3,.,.,CASSQDRGKPDSGNTIYF,TGTGCCAGCAGCCAAGATCGGGGCAAGCCGGACTCTGGAAACACCATATATTTT
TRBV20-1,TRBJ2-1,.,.,CSARRDNEQFF,TGCAGTGCTAGACGGGACAATGAGCAGTTCTTC
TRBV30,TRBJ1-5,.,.,CAWSLAGTSNQPQHF,TGTGCCTGGAGTTTGGCAGGGACTAGCAATCAGCCCCAGCATTTT
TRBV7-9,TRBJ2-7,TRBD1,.,CASSLEVQGSYEQYF,TGTGCCAGCAGCTTAGAAGTACAGGGGAGTTACGAGCAGTACTTC
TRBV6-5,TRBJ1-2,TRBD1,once,CASTQTTGGDGYTF,TGTGCCAGCACCCAGACGACAGGGGGTGATGGCTACACCTTC
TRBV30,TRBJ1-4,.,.,CAWNLGAREKLFF,TGTGCCTGGAATTTGGGGGCTAGGGAAAAACTGTTTTTT
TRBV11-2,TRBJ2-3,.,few,CASSILIGTDTQYF,TGTGCCAGCAGCATCTTGATCGGCACAGATACGCAGTATTTT
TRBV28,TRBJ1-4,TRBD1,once,CASSLGTGVFF,TGTGCCAGCAGTCTAGGGACAGGGGTGTTTTTT
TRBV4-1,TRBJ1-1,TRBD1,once,CASSGHRGTNTEAFF,TGCGCCAGCAGCGGTCACAGGGGGACGAACACTGAAGCTTTCTTT
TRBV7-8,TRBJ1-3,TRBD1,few,CASSLRTGVSGNTIYF,TGTGCCAGCAGCTTGAGGACAGGCGTCTCTGGAAACACCATATATTTT
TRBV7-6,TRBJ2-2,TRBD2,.,CASSLALASGRAIGELFF,TGTGCCAGCAGCTTAGCGTTGGCTAGCGGGAGGGCCATCGGGGAGCTGTTTTTT
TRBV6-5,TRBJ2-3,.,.,CASSSLASHTDTQYF,TGTGCCAGCAGTTCCCTAGCTTCCCACACAGATACGCAGTATTTT
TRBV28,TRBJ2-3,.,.,CASQGRASETDTQYF,TGTGCCAGCCAAGGGCGAGCTAGCGAGACAGATACGCAGTATTTT
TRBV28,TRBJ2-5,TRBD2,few,CASSLRPGTSGRPQYF,TGTGCCAGCAGTTTAAGGCCTGGGACTAGCGGGAGGCCCCAGTACTTC
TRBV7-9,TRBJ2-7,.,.,CASSPRDWTYEQYF,TGTGCCAGCAGCCCCAGGGACTGGACCTACGAGCAGTACTTC
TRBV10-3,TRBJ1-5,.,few,CAISESDGDQPQHF,TGTGCCATCAGTGAGTCGGACGGAGATCAGCCCCAGCATTTT
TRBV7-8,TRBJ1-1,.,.,CASSSPGGTEAFF,TGTGCCAGCAGCTCACCCGGGGGCACTGAAGCTTTCTTT
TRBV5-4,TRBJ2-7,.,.,CASSFKDSYEQYF,TGTGCCAGCAGCTTCAAGGACTCCTACGAGCAGTACTTC
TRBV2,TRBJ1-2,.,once,CASSEQDRQYGYTF,TGTGCCAGCAGTGAACAAGACAGGCAGTACGGCTACACCTTC
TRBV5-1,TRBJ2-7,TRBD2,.,CASSLGSSGPYEQYF,TGCGCCAGCAGCTTGGGGTCTAGCGGCCCTTACGAGCAGTACTTC
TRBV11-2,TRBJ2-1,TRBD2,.,CASNVGLSSEQFF,TGTGCCAGCAACGTGGGACTATCTTCTGAGCAGTTCTTC
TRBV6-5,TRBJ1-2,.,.,CASSYGGRAGYTF,TGTGCCAGCAGTTACGGGGGCAGGGCTGGCTACACCTTC
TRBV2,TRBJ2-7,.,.,CASTPGDGNEQYF,TGTGCCAGCACCCCCGGTGATGGGAACGAGCAGTACTTC
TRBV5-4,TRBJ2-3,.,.,CASSFGQTDTQYF,TGTGCCAGCAGCTTCGGACAGACAGATACGCAGTATTTT
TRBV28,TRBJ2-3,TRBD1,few,CASSLSQGASTDTQYF,TGTGCCAGCAGTTTATCCCAGGGGGCTAGCACAGATACGCAGTATTTT
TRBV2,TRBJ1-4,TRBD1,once,CASSTDRGKLFF,TGTGCCAGCAGTACGGACAGGGGGAAACTGTTTTTT
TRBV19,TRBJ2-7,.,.,CASSRGQSYEQYF,TGTGCCAGTAGCCGAGGACAGTCATACGAGCAGTACTTC
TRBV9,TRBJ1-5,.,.,CASSGKSRRYQPQHF,TGTGCCAGCAGCGGTAAATCGAGGAGGTATCAGCCCCAGCATTTT
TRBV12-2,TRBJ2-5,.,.,CASRILDTGPQETQYF,TGTGCAAGTCGCATCCTAGACACCGGGCCACAAGAGACCCAGTACTTC
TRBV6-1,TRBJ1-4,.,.,CAITPRTANEKLFF,TGTGCCATCACTCCGCGGACAGCTAATGAAAAACTGTTTTTT
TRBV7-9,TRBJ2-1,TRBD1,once,CASSLRGPSNEQFF,TGTGCCAGCAGCCTCAGGGGGCCGTCCAATGAGCAGTTCTTC
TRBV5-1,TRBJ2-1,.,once,CASSLDRDVGNEQFF,TGCGCCAGCAGCTTGGACCGGGACGTAGGTAATGAGCAGTTCTTC
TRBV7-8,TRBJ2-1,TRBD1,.,CASSLGQGTEQFF,TGTGCCAGCAGCTTAGGACAGGGCACTGAGCAGTTCTTC
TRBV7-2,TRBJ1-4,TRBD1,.,CASSATGGGDEKLFF,TGTGCCAGCAGCGCGACAGGGGGAGGGGATGAAAAACTGTTTTTT
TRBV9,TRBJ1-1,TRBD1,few,CASNEGGNTEAFF,TGTGCCAGCAATGAAGGGGGCAACACTGAAGCTTTCTTT
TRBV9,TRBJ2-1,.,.,CASSVRGVDEQFF,TGTGCCAGCAGCGTTAGAGGGGTCGATGAGCAGTTCTTC
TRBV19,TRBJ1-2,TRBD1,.,CASTPGQDLGYGYTF,TGTGCCAGTACCCCGGGACAGGACCTAGGCTATGGCTACACCTTC